These 8 T cell receptor beta chains share one sample of origin, sequenced in a study of T cell clonality in common variable immunodeficiency. TCRdb keeps only in-frame clones here, not all; method: immunoSEQ multiplex PCR. The sample lists some 33,000 clones, none appearing once, the ten largest making up 3.8%. Sequences were obtained from peripheral blood mononuclear cells. These receptors came from a person between 18 and 69 years old in good health.

This clone has at least ten counts. The read stops 3 residues short of the end of the CDR3; the missing end is completed from the germline J gene. The chain links TRBV7-9 to TRBJ2-5, with TRBD2 as a possible D gene (5 bases). This CDR3 has 15 amino acids. Germline V gene sequence: CDR1 SEHNR, CDR2 FQNEAQ (reference sequence). V gave up 1 base and J gave up 2 bases, with 11 bases separating them. This chain's CDR3 is CASSLGASPQETQYF. Partial CDR3 DNA: TGTGCCAGCAGCTTAGGAGCTAGCCCTCAAGAGACC.

This clone appeared many times. Sequencing ends 3 residues short of the CDR3 end; the germline J gene provides the rest. The rearrangement uses TRBV10-3 and TRBJ2-3, with 7 bases matching TRBD2. Germline V CDR1 and CDR2: ENHRY, SYGVKD. This CDR3 contains 15 residues. The CDR3 DNA, read in part, is TGTGCCATCAGTGAGAGTCTAGCGGCCCAAGAGACG. Encoded protein: CAISESLAAQET. The full CDR3 is CAISESLAAQETQYF.

This clone has ten or more counts. Read sequence stops 3 residues before the CDR3 end, and the germline J gene provides the missing end. J is TRBJ2-1 and V is TRBV19; 7 bases fit TRBD1. Germline lookup yields CDR1 LNHDA and CDR2 SQIVND (reference sequence). The CDR3 is 16 amino acids. With 2 bases clipped from V and 0 bases from J, the junction kept 4 bases outside the gene matches. CDR3 loop: CASSILQGSSYNEQFF. CDR3 DNA (partial): TGTGCCAGTAGTATACTACAGGGGAGCTCCTACAATGAG.

At least ten counts were recorded for this clone. The DNA ends 3 residues before the CDR3 does, and the rest of the CDR3 is filled in from the germline J gene. The gene calls are TRBV2 and TRBJ2-1; TRBD2 agrees at 7 bases. J was trimmed by 8 bases and V by 6 bases; bases with no gene match: 10. This CDR3 comprises 14 residues. Germline CDR1 SNHLY, CDR2 FYNNEI. Incomplete CDR3 DNA: TGTGCCAGCAGGCGGAGGGAGGGGTCGGATGAG. It specifies CASRRREGSDE. The complete CDR3 sequence is CASRRREGSDEQFF.

This clone was counted many times. The CDR3 end falls 3 residues outside the read, so it is completed with the germline J gene. This sequence joins TRBV5-1 and TRBJ2-3; maybe TRBD1 (6 bases). Trimming cost V 1 base and J 2 bases, with 14 bases left between them. The germline V gene has CDR1 SGHRS and CDR2 YFSETQ. CDR3 length: 16 residues. This CDR3 reads CASSLFAGAITDTQYF. CDR3 DNA (partial): TGCGCCAGCAGCTTGTTTGCAGGGGCCATCACAGATACG.

In this sample, this clone turned up a few times. A much larger clone differs from this one at a single base, so this may be a read error. Read data end 3 residues before the CDR3 end; the end is taken from the germline J gene. This sequence joins TRBV20-1 and TRBJ2-5; possible D gene TRBD2, 7 bases. CDR1 is DFQATT and CDR2 is SNEGSKA in the germline V gene (reference sequence). CDR3 size: 15 residues. CDR3 sequence: CSARDGGGSTDTQYF. The DNA read from the CDR3 is TGCAGTGCTAGAGATGGGGGGGGCTCCACAGATACC.

This clone was detected ten times or more. The observed sequence ends 3 residues before the CDR3 terminus, with the missing tail filled in from the germline J gene. V is TRBV13 and J is TRBJ1-3; TRBD1 aligns across 7 bases. Germline CDR1 and CDR2: PRHDT and FYEKMQ (reference sequence). CDR3 size: 14 residues. The J segment lost 1 base and the V segment lost 5 bases, leaving 2 bases of the junction unmatched. CDR3 residues: CASSIQGSGNTIYF. The sequenced CDR3 bases are TGTGCCAGCAGCATACAGGGGTCTGGAAACACC. Drawing the rest from reference TRBV13 and TRBJ1-3, the complete variable domain is AAGVIQSPRHLIKEKRETATLKCYPIPRHDTVYWYQQGPGQDPQFLISFYEKMQSDKGSIPDRFSAQQFSDYHSELNMSSLELGDSALYFCASSIQGSGNTIYFGEGSWLTVV.

This clone has at least ten counts. The CDR3 end lies 3 residues beyond the end of the read and is filled in from the germline J gene. The genes are TRBV10-3 and TRBJ1-2; D not resolved. The germline V gene encodes CDR1 ENHRY and CDR2 SYGVKD. The CDR3 consists of 14 residues. The CDR3 is CAISEVDPTRGYTF. The CDR3 DNA, read in part, is TGTGCCATCAGTGAAGTCGACCCTACACGGGGT.